The rows below give T cell receptor beta chains drawn from one sample of a study of technical replicates of blood from a few donors. TCRdb's copy holds only in-frame clones and misses some; the assay was immunoSEQ multiplex PCR. The sample yields roughly 69,000 clones, around 97% seen once. The sequencing sample was made of T cells isolated from PBMCs. All receptors come from a human donor in good health. CDR3s include the opening cysteine and the closing phenylalanine or tryptophan. Fields, in order: clone size, V gene, D gene, J gene, CDR3 DNA, CDR3 protein. The D gene is left open where the match is weak. Some rows mark clone size as missing; the rest say once, few, many or name a class of expanded clone.

-,TRBV7-9,TRBD2,TRBJ2-7,TGTGCCAGCAGCTATTCGTACGGGACTAGCGGGAGCTTGGCCTACGAGCAGTACTTC,CASSYSYGTSGSLAYEQYF
-,TRBV5-1,TRBD1,TRBJ1-2,TGCGCCAGCAGCCTTGGACAGGGGGGCGGCTATGGCTACACCTTC,CASSLGQGGGYGYTF
-,TRBV4-1,TRBD1,TRBJ2-7,TGCGCCAGCAGCCAAGTTCGACAGGGCGACGAGCAGTACTTC,CASSQVRQGDEQYF
-,TRBV2,TRBD2,TRBJ2-1,TGTGCCAGCAGTGACTTATGGGGGAGGGCCGGGGAGCAGTTCTTC,CASSDLWGRAGEQFF
-,TRBV5-1,TRBD1,TRBJ1-2,TGCGCCAGCAGCTTGGGGAGGACAGGGATCTATGGCTACACCTTC,CASSLGRTGIYGYTF
-,TRBV9,-,TRBJ2-3,TGTGCCAGCAGCGGGGTTGAGGAGAGCACAGATACGCAGTATTTT,CASSGVEESTDTQYF
few,TRBV18,-,TRBJ1-1,TGTGCCAGCTCACTGAACAGGAACACTGAAGCTTTCTTT,CASSLNRNTEAFF
-,TRBV6-6,TRBD1,TRBJ1-2,TGTGCCAGCAGTTATCCGGGACAGGGGAACTATGGCTACACCTTC,CASSYPGQGNYGYTF
-,TRBV2,TRBD1,TRBJ1-2,TGTGCCAGCAGTGCAAGGACAGGGATGGACTATGGCTACACCTTC,CASSARTGMDYGYTF
-,TRBV19,-,TRBJ1-1,TGTGCCAGTACCTTCAACCCTCAGGGGTACACTGAAGCTTTCTTT,CASTFNPQGYTEAFF